This TCR beta chain was sequenced for a study of beta chain features in type 1 diabetes. Study information: Cell yields, gender and age were similar in healthy donors and patients. Study-level results: These data did not resolve whether HLA type affects TCRB rearrangement. An over-representation of cells with high TCR expression could result from cDNA sequencing. VDJ junctions from patients with type 1 diabetes contained fewer insertions and more deletions.

The investigators reverse transcribed all of the isolated RNA, so they sequenced expressed TCRB transcripts. TCRdb's table, derived via immunoSEQ multiplex PCR, lists solely in-frame clones and lacks some. The data hold 150,000 or so clones, with nearly 9.5% observed a single time. Germline-derived CDR1 and CDR2 are MGHDK and SYGVNS. The CDR3 has 13 amino acids. J lost 7 bases, V lost 6 bases, and 3 bases had no gene match. There are a few counts of this clone. Antigen unknown. The chain is built from TRBV25-1 and TRBJ1-5; TRBD1 aligns across 10 bases. Sequencing input: central memory CD4+ T cells from blood. The origin of this receptor is a man in his late teens or twenties in good health. CDR3 region: CASSGTGEQPQHF. The CDR3 region has the DNA TGTGCCAGCAGCGGGACAGGGGAACAGCCCCAGCATTTT.